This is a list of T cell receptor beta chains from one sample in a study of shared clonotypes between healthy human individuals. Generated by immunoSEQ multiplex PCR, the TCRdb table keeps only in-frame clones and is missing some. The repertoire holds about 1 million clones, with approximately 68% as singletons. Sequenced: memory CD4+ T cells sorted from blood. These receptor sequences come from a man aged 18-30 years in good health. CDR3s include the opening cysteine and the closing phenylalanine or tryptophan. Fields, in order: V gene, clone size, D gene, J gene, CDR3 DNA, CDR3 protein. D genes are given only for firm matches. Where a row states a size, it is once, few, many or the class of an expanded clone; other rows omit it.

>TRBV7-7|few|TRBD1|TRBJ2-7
TGTGCTAGCAGCTCTTTTCCGAGAGGGACAGGGGACTACGAGCAGTACTTC
CASSSFPRGTGDYEQYF
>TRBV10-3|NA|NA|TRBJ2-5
TGTGCCATCAGTGAGCCCCGGGACGGAGCAGGTCGGACCCAGTACTTC
CAISEPRDGAGRTQYF
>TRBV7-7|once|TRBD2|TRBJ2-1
TGTGCTAGCAGCTTAGAGGCTAGCGGGGGGTACAATGAGCAGTTCTTC
CASSLEASGGYNEQFF
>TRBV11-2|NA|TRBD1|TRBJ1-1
TGTGCCAGCAGCTTCGGGACAGGAACGGGTGAAGCTTTCTTT
CASSFGTGTGEAFF
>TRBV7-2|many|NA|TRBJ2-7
TGTGCCAGCAGCTTAGGGGACCAACCTTACTACGAGCAGTACTTC
CASSLGDQPYYEQYF
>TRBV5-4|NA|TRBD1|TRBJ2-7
TGTGCCAGCAGCTTGGACAGGGGTCCCTACGAGCAGTACTTC
CASSLDRGPYEQYF
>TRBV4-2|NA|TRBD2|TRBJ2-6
TGTGCCAGCAGCCAGCTAGCGGGGGTGTCCTCTGGGGCCAACGTCCTGACTTTC
CASSQLAGVSSGANVLTF
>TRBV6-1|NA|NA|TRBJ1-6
TGTGCCATCCGTACGGGAGACAATTCACCCCTCCACTTT
CAIRTGDNSPLHF
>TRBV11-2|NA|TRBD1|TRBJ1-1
TGTGCCAGCAGCCAACAAGGGGGCGGCACTGAAGCTTTCTTT
CASSQQGGGTEAFF
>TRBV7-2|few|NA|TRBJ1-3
TGTGCCAGCAGCTTAGTTTTAGGCAGAGGAAACACCATATATTTT
CASSLVLGRGNTIYF
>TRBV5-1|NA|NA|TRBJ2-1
TGCGCCAGCAGCTTGGACGGGGGCGCCTACAATGAGCAGTTCTTC
CASSLDGGAYNEQFF
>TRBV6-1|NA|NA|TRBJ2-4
TGTGCCAGCAGAGGAGGATTGAAAAACATTCAGTACTTC
CASRGGLKNIQYF
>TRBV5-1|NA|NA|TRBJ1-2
TGCGCCAGCAGCTTGGGTGTTATTGATGGCTACACCTTC
CASSLGVIDGYTF
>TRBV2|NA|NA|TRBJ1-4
TGTGCCAGCAGTGTCCTCGAAAAACTGTTTTTT
CASSVLEKLFF
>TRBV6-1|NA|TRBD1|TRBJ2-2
TGTGCCAGCAGAACGGGACAGGGTATCACCGGGGAGCTGTTTTTT
CASRTGQGITGELFF
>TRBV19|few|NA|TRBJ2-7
TGTGCCAGTAGTATGGGGGCAGCTGGCTACGAGCAGTACTTC
CASSMGAAGYEQYF
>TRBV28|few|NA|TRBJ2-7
TGTGCCAGCGGATACGAGCAGTACTTC
CASGYEQYF
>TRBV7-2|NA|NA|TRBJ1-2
TGTGCCAGCAGCTTATTTCCCCTCAACTATGGCTACACCTTC
CASSLFPLNYGYTF
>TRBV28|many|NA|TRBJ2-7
TGTGCCAGCAGTTTATTGTCCCCCTACGAGCAGTACTTC
CASSLLSPYEQYF
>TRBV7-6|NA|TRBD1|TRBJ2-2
TGTGCCAGCAGCTTAGGACAGGGTTCGGGCACCGGGGAGCTGTTTTTT
CASSLGQGSGTGELFF
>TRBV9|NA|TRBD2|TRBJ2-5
TGTGCCAGCAGCCCGTATGGGGGGGAGTGGGAGACCCAGTACTTC
CASSPYGGEWETQYF
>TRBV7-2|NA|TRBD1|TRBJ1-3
TGTGCCAGCAGCTCTAACAGGGGCCAGGGCGGAAACACCATATATTTT
CASSSNRGQGGNTIYF
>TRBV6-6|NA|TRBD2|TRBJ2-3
TGTGCCAGCATCCACGGGCGGGGGGGGATGACAGATACGCAGTATTTT
CASIHGRGGMTDTQYF
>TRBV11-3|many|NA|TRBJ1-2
TGTGCCAGCAGCTTAGATCAAGGGGGAAGTGGCTACACCTTC
CASSLDQGGSGYTF
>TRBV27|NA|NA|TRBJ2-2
TGTGCCAGCAGTTTTCTTCCGAGCACCGGGGAGCTGTTTTTT
CASSFLPSTGELFF
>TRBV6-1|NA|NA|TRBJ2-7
TGTGCCAGCAGGTTACGGGACGGGGAATCCTACGAGCAGTACTTC
CASRLRDGESYEQYF
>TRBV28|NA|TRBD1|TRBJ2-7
TGTGCCAGCAGTTTAACCGGACAGGGTGTGGGCGAGCAGTACTTC
CASSLTGQGVGEQYF
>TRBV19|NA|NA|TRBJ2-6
TGTGCCAGTAAGAGGGGAGGCTCGGTGGCCAACGTCCTGACTTTC
CASKRGGSVANVLTF
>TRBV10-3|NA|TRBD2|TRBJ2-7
TGTGCCATCGGGGAGCCTAGCGGGGGCCTCGGGTACGAGCAGTACTTC
CAIGEPSGGLGYEQYF
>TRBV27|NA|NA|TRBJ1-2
TGTGCCAGCAGTTCCGCACCCCCACAAAAACCGGGCTACACCTTC
CASSSAPPQKPGYTF
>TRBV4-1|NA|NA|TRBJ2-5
TGCGCCAGCAGCCAAGAAGGATCTAAGGGGGAGACCCAGTACTTC
CASSQEGSKGETQYF
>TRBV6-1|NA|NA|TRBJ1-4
TGTGCCAGTTTTTTTGGGGAACTTAATGAAAAACTGTTTTTT
CASFFGELNEKLFF
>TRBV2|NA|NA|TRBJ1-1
TGTGCCTCCTCCTCGGGACCCAGGAACACTGAAGCTTTCTTT
CASSSGPRNTEAFF
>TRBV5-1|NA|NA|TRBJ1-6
TGCGCCAGCAGCTTGTCGGCAGGAGGGTCCTATAATTCACCCCTCCACTTT
CASSLSAGGSYNSPLHF
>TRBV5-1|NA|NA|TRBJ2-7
TGCGCCAGCAGCGAGGGACTCCCCTACGAGCAGTACTTC
CASSEGLPYEQYF
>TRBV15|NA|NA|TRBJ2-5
TGTGCCACCAGCAGAGATCCGGGGTGGGAGACCCAGTACTTC
CATSRDPGWETQYF
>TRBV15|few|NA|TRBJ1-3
TGTGCCACCAGCAGAGACGGGCGCTCTGGAAACACCATATATTTT
CATSRDGRSGNTIYF
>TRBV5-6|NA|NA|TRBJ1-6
TGTGCCAGCAGCTTAGATCGCGGTATTGGGAATTCACCCCTCCACTTT
CASSLDRGIGNSPLHF
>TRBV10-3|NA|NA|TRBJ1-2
TGTGCCATCAGTGAGGCTCGACACGGCCACACCTTC
CAISEARHGHTF
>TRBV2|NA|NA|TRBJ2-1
TGTGCCAGCAACACCCCGGGACTGGGGAACAATGAGCAGTTCTTC
CASNTPGLGNNEQFF
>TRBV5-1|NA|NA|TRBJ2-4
TGCGCCAGCAGCTTGGAATTCAGGGGCGGGGTAGCCAAAAACATTCAGTACTTC
CASSLEFRGGVAKNIQYF
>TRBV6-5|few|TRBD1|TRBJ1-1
TGTGCCAGCAGTTACAGGGGGCTTGTGAACACTGAAGCTTTCTTT
CASSYRGLVNTEAFF
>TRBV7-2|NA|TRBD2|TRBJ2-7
TGTGCCAGCAGCTTAAGGGGCGGGAGTGCGTTCTACGAGCAGTACTTC
CASSLRGGSAFYEQYF
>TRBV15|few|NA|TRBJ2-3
TGTGCCACCAGCAGAGATCGAGCCCGATCTGACACAGATACGCAGTATTTT
CATSRDRARSDTDTQYF
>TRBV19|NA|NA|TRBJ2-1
TGTGCCAGTAGTAGCTCGCGGTACACAGAGCAGTTCTTC
CASSSSRYTEQFF
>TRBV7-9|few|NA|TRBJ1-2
TGTGCCAGCAGCTTAGAGCGCTATGGCTACACCTTC
CASSLERYGYTF
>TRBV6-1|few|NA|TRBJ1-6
TGTGCCAGCAGTGAAGTAGGGGATTCACCCCTCCACTTT
CASSEVGDSPLHF
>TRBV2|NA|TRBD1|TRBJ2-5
TGTGCCAGCAGTGAACCTTTGACAGGGACCGAGACCCAGTACTTC
CASSEPLTGTETQYF
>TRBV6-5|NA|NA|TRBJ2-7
TGTGCCAGCAGTTACGGGGGGAACTACGAGCAGTACTTC
CASSYGGNYEQYF
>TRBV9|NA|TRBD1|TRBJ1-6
TGTGCCAGCAGCGTAACAGCCGGGACAGGGAATTCACCCCTCCACTTT
CASSVTAGTGNSPLHF
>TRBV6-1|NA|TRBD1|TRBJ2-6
TGTGCCAGCAGTGAAGCGCAGGGGGTCGTTGGGGCCAACGTCCTGACTTTC
CASSEAQGVVGANVLTF